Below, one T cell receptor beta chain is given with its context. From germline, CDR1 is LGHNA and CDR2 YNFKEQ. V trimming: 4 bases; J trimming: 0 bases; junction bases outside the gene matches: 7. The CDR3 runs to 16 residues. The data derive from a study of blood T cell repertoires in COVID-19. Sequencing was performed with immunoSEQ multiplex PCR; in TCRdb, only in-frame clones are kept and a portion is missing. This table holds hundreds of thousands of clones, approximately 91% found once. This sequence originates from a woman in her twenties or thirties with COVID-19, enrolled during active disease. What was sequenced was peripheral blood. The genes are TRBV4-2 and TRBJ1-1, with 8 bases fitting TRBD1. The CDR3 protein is CASSRAGGPMNTEAFF. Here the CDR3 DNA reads TGTGCCAGCAGCCGAGCAGGGGGCCCGATGAACACTGAAGCTTTCTTT.